The rows below give T cell receptor beta chains drawn from one sample of a study of blood T cells in healthy people across ages. TCRdb passed the 5' RACE reads through MiXCR, listing each CDR3 protein once. Counted here are 750,000 to 950,000 distinct CDR3 sequences, about 55% occurring once; the ten biggest clones make up about 38%. The source material was blood. The receptor source for this set is a man older than 75 in good health. The CDR3 runs from the conserved cysteine through the conserved F or W. D genes are given only for firm matches. Clone size is not always given. Where it is, it says once, few, many or a class for expanded clones.

clone_size j_call d_call v_call cdr3_nt cdr3_aa
- TRBJ1-1 TRBD1 TRBV20-1 TGCAGTGCTAGAGGATGGGACAGTAACACTGAAGCTTTCTTT CSARGWDSNTEAFF
few TRBJ1-2 - TRBV20-1 TGCAGTGCACTTAGGCCCTGGGGCTACACCTTC CSALRPWGYTF
- TRBJ2-1 - TRBV6-6 TGTGCCAGCAAGGACCGGGCTGGATACAATGAGCAGTTCTTC CASKDRAGYNEQFF
- TRBJ2-7 TRBD2 TRBV9 TGTGCCAGCAGCGCGCGACGAGCGGGGCTCTACGAGCAGTACTTC CASSARRAGLYEQYF
once TRBJ2-7 - TRBV28 TGTGCCAGCAGTTTATACAGAAACTACCGAGACCCAAGCTCCTACGAGCAGTACTTC CASSLYRNYRDPSSYEQYF
- TRBJ2-7 TRBD1 TRBV11-2 TGTGCCAGCAGCTCCGGAAACAACAGGGGTTACGAGCAGTACTTC CASSSGNNRGYEQYF
- TRBJ2-4 TRBD2 TRBV7-2 TGTGCCAGCAGCTCGACTAGCGGGAGGGCCCGCGGCAAAAACATTCAGTACTTC CASSSTSGRARGKNIQYF
many TRBJ2-5 - TRBV14 TGTGCCAGCAGCCAAGTCCGGGAGACCCAGTACTTC CASSQVRETQYF
few TRBJ2-5 - TRBV7-9 TGTGCCAGCAGCTTAAGTAGTACCTCACAAGAGACCCAGTACTTC CASSLSSTSQETQYF
- TRBJ2-7 - TRBV5-1 TGCGCCAGCAGTTGGGAAGGGGCAACCTACGAGCAGTACTTC CASSWEGATYEQYF
- TRBJ2-1 - TRBV12-3/TRBV12-4 TGTGCCAGCAGTGCGGGACGGACACAGGCGGCGGTAGAGACCCAGTTCTTC CASSAGRTQAAVETQFF
- TRBJ1-1 TRBD1 TRBV7-9 TGTGCCAGCAGCTCCCAGGGGACAGCCACTGAAGCTTTCTTT CASSSQGTATEAFF
few TRBJ1-2 - TRBV6-5 TGTGCCAGCAGTTACCAACGCACAGGGCGGGGCTACACCTTC CASSYQRTGRGYTF
many TRBJ2-3 - TRBV12-3/TRBV12-4 TGTGCCAGCAGTTTTGGGGGGGCCGGAGATACGCAGTATTTT CASSFGGAGDTQYF
- TRBJ2-3 - TRBV5-1 TGCGCCAGCAGCTTGGTACAGACAACTAGCACAGATACGCAGTATTTT CASSLVQTTSTDTQYF
- TRBJ2-1 - TRBV9 TGTGCCAGCAGCGGGGGGTTAGTTAGGGCCCAGCAGTTCTTC CASSGGLVRAQQFF
many TRBJ2-5 TRBD1 TRBV29-1 TGCAGCGGTGGGACAGGGCAAGAGACCCAGTACTTC CSGGTGQETQYF
- TRBJ2-3 - TRBV11-2 TGTGCCAGCAGCTTAGATGGCGCGGGCAGATACGCGTATTTT CASSLDGAGRYAYF